These 5 T cell receptor beta chains originate from one sample sequenced in a study of blood T cell repertoires in COVID-19. Some clones are missing from TCRdb's copy, which holds only in-frame ones; the method was immunoSEQ multiplex PCR. The top ten hold roughly 1.3% of the sample, which has around 99,000 clones, about 90% seen once. Source material: peripheral blood. Receptors originate from a woman aged 30 to 39 with acute or convalescent COVID-19.

This chain connects TRBV3-1 (or the pseudogene TRBV3-2) to TRBJ1-6; weak D call: TRBD1 (6 bases). CDR3 length: 16 amino acids. Trimming shortened V by 3 bases and J by 3 bases, and 12 bases separated the two germline ends. Germline CDR1 LGHDT, CDR2 YNNKEL (reference sequence). The CDR3 region is CASSQNRAGYNSPLHF. In DNA form, the CDR3 reads TGTGCCAGCAGCCAGAACAGGGCTGGCTATAATTCACCCCTCCACTTT.

The gene calls are TRBV4-2 and TRBJ2-2; tentatively, D is TRBD2 (5 bases). Germline CDR1 reads LGHNA; CDR2 reads YNFKEQ. CDR3 length equals 14 residues. Trimming stripped 0 bases from V and 7 bases from J, with 9 bases between. The CDR3 sequence is CASSQDSSSGELFF. CDR3 DNA sequence: TGTGCCAGCAGCCAAGACTCTAGCAGCGGGGAGCTGTTTTTT.

This chain connects TRBV13 to TRBJ1-1, with 7 bases aligning to TRBD1. The CDR3 length is 14 residues. V shed 5 bases, J shed 5 bases, and the junction held 8 bases outside the gene matches. Germline lookup yields CDR1 PRHDT and CDR2 FYEKMQ (reference sequence). The CDR3 sequence is CASSERQGWTEAFF. The CDR3 DNA reads as TGTGCCAGCAGCGAGAGACAGGGATGGACTGAAGCTTTCTTT. Together with reference TRBV13 and TRBJ1-1, the CDR3 gives the full variable domain: AAGVIQSPRHLIKEKRETATLKCYPIPRHDTVYWYQQGPGQDPQFLISFYEKMQSDKGSIPDRFSAQQFSDYHSELNMSSLELGDSALYFCASSERQGWTEAFFGQGTRLTVV.

The CDR3 region has the DNA TGTGCCAGCAGCCATCCCGACCACCCTAGCGACGCCTACGAGCAGTACTTC. Amino acid sequence: CASSHPDHPSDAYEQYF. V and J are TRBV5-4 and TRBJ2-7, with a weak D call TRBD2 (6 bases). V was shortened by 4 bases and J by 2 bases, with 22 bases between the two germline ends. This CDR3 contains 17 residues. Germline V gene sequence: CDR1 SGHNT, CDR2 YYREEE (reference sequence).

The CDR3 sequence: CASFGQGVDEKLFF. The DNA of the CDR3 is TGTGCCAGCTTCGGGCAGGGGGTTGATGAAAAACTGTTTTTT. This chain links TRBV6-5 with TRBJ1-4; TRBD1 aligns across 7 bases. Germline V gives CDR1 MNHEY, CDR2 SVGAGI. The CDR3 contains 14 residues. V was pared by 8 bases and J by 6 bases, with 9 bases of the junction left unmatched.